The clone carrying this T cell receptor (beta chain) was detected once. Sequenced by immunoSEQ multiplex PCR; TCRdb stores in-frame clones only, minus some. The sample lists roughly 2 million clones; more than 90% were seen once. V lost 5 bases and J 0 bases, leaving 11 bases between the germline ends. Looked up from germline, CDR1 is LGHNA and CDR2 is YSLEER. The CDR3 runs 15 residues. The data derive from a study of shared clonotypes between healthy human individuals. The receptor comes from a man between 18 and 29 years old in good health. Sequencing input: naive CD4+ T cells sorted from blood. Subset here: CD45RA+ positively selected. The V call is TRBV4-3, the J call TRBJ2-1; D gene unclear. The CDR3 coding sequence is TGCGCCAGCAGCGTCGCTCTTAGCTCCTACAATGAGCAGTTCTTC. It translates to CASSVALSSYNEQFF.